This TCR beta chain was identified in a study of cytomegalovirus exposure and HLA in healthy donors. This clone was seen a single time. No antigen is known for it. Study conclusions and caveats: The dataset shows that most TCR sequences were rare, while some public TCRs occurred in many donors. In a later analysis, at a false discovery rate of 0.05, 17,000 or so TCR beta sequences were associated with HLA alleles.

Trimming at V came to 4 bases and at J to 5 bases, leaving 7 bases not matched to a gene. The CDR3 sequence is 14 residues long. Per germline, CDR1 SGDLS and CDR2 YYNGEE. Use of 60 Vbeta and 13 Jbeta primers characterized the PCR. Measured with immunoSEQ multiplex PCR; TCRdb has only the in-frame clones, and not every one. The sample consists of 150,000 to 200,000 clones, around 86% of them appearing once. Sequenced input: PBMCs. The TCR was taken from a woman aged 18-29 years in good health and CMV-seronegative. The chain employs TRBV9 and TRBJ2-5; 8 bases align to TRBD1. The CDR3 sequence is CASSSGQGRETQYF. CDR3 sequence (DNA): TGTGCCAGCAGCTCCGGACAGGGTAGGGAGACCCAGTACTTC.